This TCR beta chain was identified during a study of identical twins. The V gene's germline CDR1 is LGHNA and CDR2 YSLEER. CDR3 length equals 15 residues. V was cut by 0 bases and J by 7 bases, with 16 bases left in between. TCRdb called the 5' RACE reads again in MiXCR, with one record for every CDR3 protein. Of 700,000 or so distinct CDR3 sequences in the sample, 8.5% to 9% were seen once. This clonotype was detected ten times or more. This sample also appeared in a second study, on yellow fever vaccine responses in identical twins.

The sequencing sample was made of PBMCs. The sequence derives from a woman aged 18-29 years in good health. The chain links TRBV4-3 to TRBJ2-7; D is unresolved. The chain's CDR3 is CASSQDAEVRGEQYF. CDR3 sequence (DNA): TGCGCCAGCAGCCAAGATGCTGAAGTTAGAGGAGAGCAGTACTTC.